The source of this T cell receptor beta chain is a study of shared clonotypes between healthy human individuals. CDR1 is SGDLS, CDR2 YYNGEE, per germline. V gave up 4 bases and J gave up 4 bases, with 14 bases separating them. The CDR3 runs 14 residues. The table came from immunoSEQ multiplex PCR; TCRdb's copy has only in-frame clones and leaves some out. The profile covers about 1 million clones, with roughly 74% appearing a single time and about 0.52% taken by the ten largest. The chain links TRBV9 to TRBJ2-5; D assignment may be TRBD1 or TRBD2 (5 bases each). The sequence was collected from a man between 18 and 35 years old in good health. Some clones in this sample may be carry-over from other donors' samples. Sequenced sample: memory CD4+ T cells from PBMCs. Subset denoted: CD45RA-negative fraction. The chain's CDR3 is CASSPREGRETQYF. DNA for the CDR3: TGTGCCAGCAGCCCCCGAGAGGGGCGAGAGACCCAGTACTTC.